The 24 T cell receptor beta chains in this list originate from one sample, sequenced in a study of T cells in narcolepsy. Assay used: immunoSEQ multiplex PCR; TCRdb lists only in-frame clones, some missing. The profile shows roughly 23,000 clones, approximately 82% of them singletons. The specimen sequenced was memory (CD45RA-) CD4+ T cells from blood. These receptors originate from a human donor in good health.

The rearrangement links TRBV15 to TRBJ2-1, with D possibly called TRBD1 or TRBD2 (7 bases each). From germline, CDR1 is LNHNV and CDR2 YYDKDF (reference sequence). The V end was cut by 0 bases, the J end by 4 bases, with 13 bases between. The CDR3 is made up of 16 amino acids. The chain's CDR3 is CATSRDRQGLYNEQFF. The DNA for the CDR3 is TGTGCCACCAGCAGAGACAGACAGGGACTATACAATGAGCAGTTCTTC.

The V call is TRBV1, the J call TRBJ2-1; TRBD2 was called by the table and not checked on the DNA. TRBV1 is tagged as a pseudogene. CDR3 length equals 16 residues. The CDR3 region has the DNA TGCACCAGCAGCCAAGAGCGCCGAAGGGGGGGCAATGAGCAGTTCTTC. Residues: CTSSQERRRGGNEQFF.

This chain links TRBV10-1 with TRBJ2-7; a weak D match, TRBD2 (5 bases). V was clipped by 8 bases and J by 5 bases, with 16 bases between them. The germline CDR1 and CDR2 sequences are WNHNN and SYGVQD (reference sequence). The CDR3 contains 13 residues. DNA of the CDR3: TGCGCCAGCTCACAAGAACTAGATGACGAGCAGTACTTC. Its protein product is CASSQELDDEQYF.

A single count supports this clone. J is TRBJ1-2 and V is TRBV29-1; a weak D match, TRBD1 (5 bases). The CDR3 extends over 11 amino acids. Trimming cost V 7 bases and J 8 bases, with 14 bases left between them. CDR1 is SQVTM, CDR2 ANQGSEA, per germline. The CDR3 bases are TGCAGCGGCGGGGCTTCCTTCGGCTACACCTTC. It is translated as CSGGASFGYTF.

The V call is TRBV11-1, the J call TRBJ2-5; TRBD2 might be the D (6 bases). The tail of the sequence fits TRBJ2-7 better, so the J call may be wrong. The germline CDR1 and CDR2 sequences are SGHAT and FQDESV (reference sequence). The CDR3 extends over 15 amino acids. CDR3 in amino acids: CASSLRRESTYEQYF. CDR3 DNA: TGTGCCAGCAGTCTTCGCCGGGAGTCGACCTACGAGCAGTACTTC.

The rearrangement links TRBV5-1 to TRBJ2-2; 8 nucleotides align to TRBD2. Germline lookup yields CDR1 SGHRS and CDR2 YFSETQ. This CDR3 region has 17 residues. The trim removed 6 bases at V and 6 bases at J, leaving 16 bases unmatched. DNA for the CDR3: TGCGCCAGCACCTTATCTCCCAGGACTAGCCCCGCCGGGGAGCTGTTTTTT. Residues: CASTLSPRTSPAGELFF.

The chain combines TRBV29-1 with TRBJ2-6; D unclear. The V end lost 1 base, the J end lost 1 base, and 5 bases lay between the germline ends. The CDR3 has 14 residues. CDR1 and CDR2 from the germline V gene are SQVTM and ANQGSEA. This CDR3 is CSVEGGSGANVLTF. The CDR3 DNA reads TGCAGCGTTGAAGGGGGATCTGGGGCCAACGTCCTGACTTTC.

As to this clone: The junction shows a germline mismatch at one end, possibly a read error. Within the sample, other DNA sequences also encode this same CDR3. The chain joins TRBV5-1 to TRBJ2-5; D possibly matches TRBD1 or TRBD2 (5 bases each). CDR1 and CDR2 from the germline V gene are SGHRS and YFSETQ. CDR3 size: 16 residues. CDR3 DNA sequence: TGCGCCAGCAGCTTGAGCCTCAGGGAGTACCAAGAGACTCAGTACTTC. Translating gives CASSLSLREYQETQYF.

The CDR3 DNA reads TGTGCCAGCAGTCGGGGGGGCCCAGATACGCAGTATTTT. Its translation is CASSRGGPDTQYF. V usage is TRBV11-3 and J usage is TRBJ2-3; TRBD2 matches at 8 bases. The CDR3 contains 13 residues. The J segment lost 4 bases and the V segment lost 6 bases, leaving 3 bases of the junction unmatched. The germline CDR1 and CDR2 sequences are SGHNT and YENEEA. The full variable domain, in which reference TRBV11-3 and TRBJ2-3 provide the parts outside the CDR3, is EAGVVQSPRYKIIEKKQPVAFWCNPISGHNTLYWYLQNLGQGPELLIRYENEEAVDDSQLPKDRFSAERLKGVDSTLKIQPAELGDSAVYLCASSRGGPDTQYFGPGTRLTVL.

The chain couples TRBV10-2 to TRBJ1-6, with D unresolved. Germline CDR1 reads WSHSY; CDR2 reads SAAADI. This CDR3 has 14 amino acids. V lost 5 bases to trimming and J lost 0 bases, with 5 bases between them. CDR3 nucleotides: TGCGCCAGCAGTAGATACTCCTATAATTCACCCCTCCACTTT. It is translated as CASSRYSYNSPLHF.

The chain links TRBV4-3 to TRBJ1-4; possibly TRBD1 for D (5 bases). CDR1 is LGHNA and CDR2 is YSLEER in the germline V gene. The ends were cut back, 4 bases at V and 7 bases at J, with 16 bases in the middle. This CDR3 has 15 amino acids. The CDR3 reads CASSPGAGSGEKLFF. The CDR3 DNA reads TGCGCCAGCAGCCCTGGGGCAGGGTCTGGTGAAAAACTGTTTTTT.

CDR3 amino acids: CASSPQPGTTEAFF. The CDR3 nucleotides are TGCGCCAGCAGCCCACAACCCGGGACAACTGAAGCTTTCTTT. The chain joins TRBV4-1 to TRBJ1-1, with D perhaps TRBD1 (6 bases). The CDR3 runs to 14 residues. Trimming took 4 bases from V and 5 from J, leaving 14 bases between them. Germline CDR1 and CDR2: MGHRA and YSYEKL.

This clone was found once. The genes are TRBV2 and TRBJ2-2; D perhaps matches TRBD1 (6 bases). Germline V CDR1 and CDR2: SNHLY, FYNNEI. Between the trimmed V and J ends, which lost 6 bases and 0 bases, there was a span of 14 bases. This CDR3 has 16 amino acids. The CDR3 sequence: CASRGTDRSNTGELFF. The CDR3 DNA follows: TGTGCCAGCAGGGGAACCGACAGGTCGAACACCGGGGAGCTGTTTTTT.

The chain has TRBV7-9 and TRBJ2-1; no definite D call. The V end was cut by 5 bases, the J end by 0 bases, with 14 bases between. Germline CDR1 and CDR2: SEHNR and FQNEAQ (reference sequence). This CDR3 comprises 16 residues. Written as DNA, the CDR3 is TGTGCCAGCAGCCCACGGACGGGCAGCTCCTACAATGAGCAGTTCTTC. It codes for CASSPRTGSSYNEQFF.

This rearrangement joins TRBV6-5 to TRBJ1-2, with unresolved D. This CDR3 is 11 amino acids long. Germline-derived CDR1 and CDR2 are MNHEY and SVGAGI. Trimming took 10 bases from V and 3 from J, leaving 9 bases between them. CDR3 residues: CATRRDYGYTF. The DNA of the CDR3 is TGTGCCACCCGGCGCGACTATGGCTACACCTTC.

The genes are TRBV11-3 and TRBJ1-4; a possible D gene is TRBD1 (6 bases). V was cut by 5 bases and J by 6 bases, with 13 bases left in between. The CDR3 is 14 residues long. Germline V gene data show CDR1 as SGHNT and CDR2 as YENEEA. CDR3 in amino acids: CASSATGLHEKLFF. Here the CDR3 DNA reads TGTGCCAGCAGCGCCACAGGGTTACATGAAAAACTGTTTTTT.

V is TRBV10-2 and J is TRBJ2-2; D not certain. This CDR3 is built from 19 residues. The V and J ends lost 9 bases and 5 bases respectively, with 31 bases between them. Germline V gene data show CDR1 as WSHSY and CDR2 as SAAADI. The CDR3 DNA reads as TGCGCCAGTAGGCCGTTGTGGGCGCCGGGTTTGGGTGTGACCGGGGAGCTGTTTTTT. It encodes CASRPLWAPGLGVTGELFF.

This clone was detected a few times. The chain uses TRBV5-5 and TRBJ2-7; no reliable D call. The CDR3 runs to 16 residues. CDR1 SGHKS and CDR2 YYEKEE come from the germline V gene (reference sequence). The V end was cut by 3 bases, the J end by 2 bases, with 18 bases between. CDR3 region: CASSSTSGGTAYEQYF. In DNA, the CDR3 is TGTGCCAGCAGCTCGACGTCTGGCGGCACGGCCTACGAGCAGTACTTC.

CDR3: CASRVESGYGYTF. The CDR3 DNA follows: TGTGCCAGTAGAGTCGAATCGGGCTATGGCTACACCTTC. The chain joins TRBV19 to TRBJ1-2; no reliable D call. This CDR3 has 13 residues. In germline, CDR1 is LNHDA, CDR2 SQIVND (reference sequence). V lost 6 bases, J lost 4 bases, and 12 bases lay in between.

The V call is TRBV21-1, the J call TRBJ2-1. TRBV21-1 is listed as a pseudogene. The CDR3 is 14 amino acids. CDR3 nucleotides: TGTGCCAGCAGCAAAGGGTTGGGGTGGGGTGAGCAGTTCTTC. Its protein product is CASSKGLGWGEQFF.

This clone counts as medium-sized (0.01 to 0.1%). This rearrangement joins TRBV7-2 to TRBJ2-7; TRBD2 matches 7 bases. This CDR3 has 13 residues. With 3 bases clipped from V and 7 bases from J, the junction kept 6 bases outside the gene matches. Germline V gives CDR1 SGHTA, CDR2 FQGNSA. The CDR3 DNA follows: TGTGCCAGCAGCTTTACTAGCGTTGGGGAGCAGTACTTC. It codes for CASSFTSVGEQYF. Variable domain in full (rest from reference TRBV7-2 and TRBJ2-7): GAGVSQSPSNKVTEKGKDVELRCDPISGHTALYWYRQSLGQGLEFLIYFQGNSAPDKSGLPSDRFSAERTGGSVSTLTIQRTQQEDSAVYLCASSFTSVGEQYFGPGTRLTVT.

The chain combines TRBV15 with TRBJ2-3; D call uncertain. The CDR3 extends over 15 amino acids. Per germline, CDR1 LNHNV and CDR2 YYDKDF (reference sequence). V dropped 0 bases and J dropped 2 bases, with 9 bases sitting between them. In DNA, the CDR3 is TGTGCCACCAGCAGAGATCGGCTAGTCACAGATACGCAGTATTTT. Its translation: CATSRDRLVTDTQYF.

With regard to this clone: The junction departs from the called germline gene at one end, perhaps through a read error. The gene calls are TRBV10-3 and TRBJ2-1; TRBD1 matches at 11 bases. The CDR3 totals 15 residues. From germline, CDR1 is ENHRY and CDR2 SYGVKD. DNA for the CDR3: TGTGCCATCAGTGATCCGGGACAGGGGGTCAATGGGCAGTTCTTC. As protein: CAISDPGQGVNGQFF.

The gene calls are TRBV2 and TRBJ1-6; D is unclear. Germline loops: CDR1 SNHLY, CDR2 FYNNEI. CDR3 length: 15 amino acids. Trimming took off 7 bases at V and 4 bases at J, with 14 bases between the two ends. The CDR3 nucleotides read TGTGCCAGCAAAGGGTCGTCCGGTTATAATTCACCCCTCCACTTT. It is translated as CASKGSSGYNSPLHF.